Presented here are 9 T cell receptor beta chains from one specimen sequenced in a study of T cells in Graves' hyperthyroidism and ophthalmopathy. RNA transcripts yielded amplified TCR beta CDR3 regions. TCR CDR3 underwent first-round RT-PCR with the HTBI primer set. Each CDR3 protein is one row after TCRdb ran MiXCR on the multiplex PCR reads. Altogether fewer than 750,000 distinct CDR3 sequences are present, 14% being singletons, with the ten largest covering about an eighth. The material sequenced was blood. These receptors all come from a woman aged 45 to 65 with Graves' ophthalmopathy.

This clonotype was seen repeatedly, ten times or more. The chain links TRBV27 to TRBJ1-1, with unresolved D. The CDR3 extends over 18 amino acids. From germline, CDR1 is MNHEY and CDR2 SMNVEV (reference sequence). V lost 6 bases, J lost 0 bases, and 23 bases lay in between. In DNA, the CDR3 is TGTGCCAGCAGAAGCGGGCCCCGGAGCGACCCCATGAACACTGAAGCTTTCTTT. It encodes CASRSGPRSDPMNTEAFF.

The sample holds many counts of this clonotype. The rearrangement links TRBV28 to TRBJ2-5, with TRBD2 matching 7 bases. CDR1 is MDHEN, CDR2 SYDVKM, per germline. Unmatched junction bases numbered 5, after V lost 1 base and J lost 0 bases. There are 16 residues in the CDR3. The CDR3 region has the DNA TGTGCCAGCAGTTTATTTGCAGCGGGAAACCAAGAGACCCAGTACTTC. It encodes CASSLFAAGNQETQYF.

This clonotype was observed a few times. The genes are TRBV28 and TRBJ1-2; D is undetermined. Per the germline V gene, CDR1 is MDHEN and CDR2 is SYDVKM. The length of the CDR3 is 14 residues. The germline V and J ends were trimmed by 5 bases and 5 bases, with 15 bases remaining between them. CDR3: CASSLPQKGYGYTF. DNA for the CDR3: TGTGCCAGCAGTCTACCCCAGAAAGGGTATGGCTACACCTTC.

This clonotype showed up just a few times. A much more abundant neighbour one base away suggests this may be a read error. The rearrangement uses TRBV7-2 and TRBJ2-1; D perhaps matches TRBD2 (6 bases). CDR1 and CDR2 from the germline V gene are SGHTA and FQGNSA. Trimming left V 1 base short and J 6 bases short, with 10 bases between. This CDR3 contains 14 residues. The CDR3 sequence is CASSLVMGGNEQFF. The CDR3, as DNA: TGTGCCAGCAGCTTAGTGATGGGGGGCAATGAGCAGTTCTTC.

The V call is TRBV9, the J call TRBJ1-5; D remains unclear. This CDR3 is built from 14 residues. V lost 0 bases and J lost 5, with 9 bases in between. From germline, CDR1 is SGDLS and CDR2 YYNGEE. CDR3 residues: CASSVEADYQPQHF. CDR3 sequence (DNA): TGTGCCAGCAGCGTAGAGGCAGATTATCAGCCCCAGCATTTT.

The sample holds many counts of this clonotype. J is TRBJ1-1 and V is TRBV18; maybe TRBD1 (5 bases). The CDR3 covers 15 residues. V was trimmed by 2 bases and J by 5 bases, leaving 15 bases between them. Looked up from germline, CDR1 is KGHSH and CDR2 is LQKENI. The CDR3 DNA follows: TGTGCCAGCTCACCATCACGCGGGGACCTGACTGAAGCTTTCTTT. It encodes CASSPSRGDLTEAFF.

A remark on this clonotype: A much larger clone differs by one base, so this may be a read error. This likely comes from a read error, as the CDR3 has no conserved phenylalanine or tryptophan at its end. This chain uses TRBV6-2 or TRBV6-3 with TRBJ2-3; D is unclear. V was trimmed by 4 bases and J by 3 bases, leaving 8 bases between them. The CDR3 length is 13 residues. CDR1 MNHEY and CDR2 SVGEGT come from the germline V gene. CDR3 in DNA: TGTGCCAGCAGTTTGACCGAAACAGATACGCAGTATCTT. It translates to CASSLTETDTQYL.

This clonotype appeared many times. J is TRBJ2-3 and V is TRBV29-1; perhaps TRBD1 as D (6 bases). CDR1 SQVTM and CDR2 ANQGSEA come from the germline V gene. The CDR3 has 13 residues. The germline V and J ends were trimmed by 8 bases and 1 base, with 13 bases remaining between them. The CDR3 loop reads CSSTGPGTDTQYF. In DNA, the CDR3 is TGCAGCTCGACAGGTCCGGGCACAGATACGCAGTATTTT.

The CDR3 loop reads CASSQIPGRDKVAFF. The CDR3 nucleotides are TGCGCCAGCAGCCAGATACCGGGACGTGATAAAGTCGCTTTCTTT. The chain recombines TRBV4-1 with TRBJ1-1; D possibly corresponds to TRBD1 (5 bases). Per the germline V gene, CDR1 is MGHRA and CDR2 is YSYEKL. Deletions cut 3 bases from V and 11 bases from J, with 22 bases between. CDR3 length equals 15 residues.